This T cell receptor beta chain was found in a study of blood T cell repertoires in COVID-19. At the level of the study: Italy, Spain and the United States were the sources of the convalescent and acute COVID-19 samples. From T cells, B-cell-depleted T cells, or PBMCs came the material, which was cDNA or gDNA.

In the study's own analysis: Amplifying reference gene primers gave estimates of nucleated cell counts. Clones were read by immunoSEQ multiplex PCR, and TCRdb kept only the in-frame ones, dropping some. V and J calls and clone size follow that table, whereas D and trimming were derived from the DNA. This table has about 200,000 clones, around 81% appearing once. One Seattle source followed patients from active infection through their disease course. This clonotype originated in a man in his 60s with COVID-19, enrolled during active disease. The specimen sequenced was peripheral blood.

CDR3 in DNA: TGTGCCAGCAGTGAATGGGGACTGGGGAGGGATTACACCGGGGAGCTGTTTTTT. Amino acid sequence: CASSEWGLGRDYTGELFF. The chain uses TRBV25-1 and TRBJ2-2, with 7 bases that match TRBD2. This CDR3 comprises 18 residues. Trimming cost V 1 base and J 3 bases; bases outside gene matches: 11. Germline V gene sequence: CDR1 MGHDK, CDR2 SYGVNS.